Presented here are 18 T cell receptor beta chains from one specimen sequenced in a study of CD8+CD57+ T cells in acquired aplastic anemia. CDR3 and TCR beta VDJ profiling relied on genomic DNA as the template. TCRdb analysed the reads with MiXCR anew, one entry per CDR3 protein. Among about 220,000 distinct CDR3 sequences listed, 34% were seen once. The sequencing sample was made of sorted CD4+, CD8+, or CD8+CD57+ T cells (not recorded which) from PBMCs. Source of these receptors: a human donor in good health, serving as a control.

This clonotype turned up a few times. The V gene is TRBV12-3 or TRBV12-4, the J gene TRBJ2-2; D remains unclear. This CDR3 comprises 15 residues. V dropped 3 bases and J dropped 6 bases, with 14 bases sitting between them. The chain's CDR3 is CASSFGNVGSGELFF. CDR3 in DNA: TGTGCCAGCAGTTTTGGAAACGTGGGCTCCGGGGAGCTGTTTTTT.

In this sample, this clonotype turned up many times. This chain joins TRBV10-3 and TRBJ1-1; D unresolved. The CDR3 runs to 16 residues. The germline V and J ends were trimmed by 1 base and 0 bases, with 12 bases remaining between them. The germline V gene has CDR1 ENHRY and CDR2 SYGVKD. CDR3 loop: CAISELVAGLNTEAFF. CDR3 in DNA: TGTGCCATCAGTGAGTTGGTTGCAGGTTTGAACACTGAAGCTTTCTTT.

This clonotype has a handful of counts. V is TRBV20-1 and J is TRBJ2-1; 9 bases agree with TRBD2. CDR3 length equals 15 residues. The V gene end was trimmed by 2 bases and the J gene end by 1 base; junction bases not matched to a gene: 3. The germline gives CDR1 DFQATT, CDR2 SNEGSKA (reference sequence). The CDR3 protein is CSARRAGGSYNEQFF. Written as DNA, the CDR3 is TGCAGTGCTAGACGTGCGGGGGGGTCCTACAATGAGCAGTTCTTC.

Note on this clonotype: Being one base from a much bigger clone, this may be a read error. The chain uses TRBV5-1 and TRBJ1-2; D is possibly TRBD1 (5 bases). The CDR3 has 14 amino acids. Germline CDR1 is SGHRS and CDR2 is YFSETQ. V was clipped by 4 bases and J by 3 bases, with 13 bases between them. The CDR3 coding sequence is TGCGCCAGCAGCATGGGGGACGGGGACTATGGCTACACCTTC. Protein sequence: CASSMGDGDYGYTF.

This clonotype has a single count. With a much larger clone just one base away, this may be a read error. The gene calls are TRBV6-1 and TRBJ1-2; tentative D call: TRBD1 (6 bases). The CDR3 totals 15 residues. Germline values: CDR1 MNHNS, CDR2 SASEGT. The V and J ends lost 5 bases and 4 bases respectively, with 17 bases between them. The CDR3 nucleotides are TGTGCCAGCAGTCCCACACGGGACACCCGCTATGGCTACACCTTC. Amino acid sequence: CASSPTRDTRYGYTF.

This chain links TRBV19 with TRBJ1-2; D might be TRBD1 (6 bases). The V gene's germline CDR1 is LNHDA and CDR2 SQIVND (reference sequence). The CDR3 contains 14 residues. V gave up 5 bases and J gave up 3 bases, with 13 bases separating them. CDR3 protein: CASSQGIGDYGYTF. CDR3 DNA sequence: TGTGCCAGTAGTCAGGGGATAGGTGACTATGGCTACACCTTC.

V and J are TRBV19 and TRBJ2-2; 7 bases match TRBD2. From germline, CDR1 is LNHDA and CDR2 SQIVND (reference sequence). The V segment lost 4 bases and the J segment 1 base; nucleotides outside the gene matches: 9. The CDR3 extends over 17 amino acids. CDR3 region: CASSKIIIAGNTGELFF. The CDR3 region has the DNA TGTGCCAGTAGTAAGATCATAATAGCGGGGAACACCGGGGAGCTGTTTTTT.

This clonotype has a count of ten or more. CDR3 amino acids: CASSISRERPGYTF. CDR3 nucleotides: TGTGCCAGCAGTATAAGCAGAGAAAGACCGGGCTACACCTTC. This chain joins TRBV2 and TRBJ1-2; D unresolved. The CDR3 is made up of 14 amino acids. CDR1 SNHLY and CDR2 FYNNEI come from the germline V gene. Trimming removed 5 bases at V and 8 bases at J, with 18 bases between.

This clonotype was counted many times. The chain carries TRBV19 and TRBJ2-5, with D possibly TRBD2 on 5 matching bases. The V end lost 5 bases, the J end lost 2 bases, and 15 bases lay between the germline ends. The CDR3 length is 15 residues. The germline gives CDR1 LNHDA, CDR2 SQIVND (reference sequence). The CDR3 DNA sequence: TGTGCCAGTAGTTCTATCAGGACTCAGCAAGAGACCCAGTACTTC. Its translation: CASSSIRTQQETQYF.

Regarding this clonotype: This may be a read error, as it is one base from a much larger clone. This chain uses TRBV29-1 with TRBJ2-2, with D perhaps TRBD2 (5 bases). Germline-derived CDR1 and CDR2 are SQVTM and ANQGSEA. The CDR3 has 13 amino acids. The DNA of the CDR3 is TGCAGCGTTGAACTGGGAAACACCGGGGAGCTGCTTTTT. Translated, it gives CSVELGNTGELLF.

A few counts support this clonotype. This rearrangement joins TRBV10-3 to TRBJ2-6, with 8 bases matching TRBD1. V gave up 6 bases and J gave up 2 bases; unmatched junction bases: 0. Germline V gene sequence: CDR1 ENHRY, CDR2 SYGVKD. This CDR3 spans 14 amino acids. DNA for the CDR3: TGTGCCATCAGACAGGGGGCTGGGGCCAACGTCCTGACTTTC. Translated: CAIRQGAGANVLTF.

This clonotype was seen many times. The chain has TRBV19 and TRBJ2-1; TRBD2 is a possible D gene (5 bases). CDR3 length equals 17 residues. The ends were cut back, 3 bases at V and 6 bases at J, with 21 bases in the middle. Germline V CDR1 and CDR2: LNHDA, SQIVND (reference sequence). The DNA for the CDR3 is TGTGCCAGTAGTATGGCCCTACCCCGCTCGGGGATCAATGAGCAGTTCTTC. Its translation is CASSMALPRSGINEQFF.

The rearrangement uses TRBV29-1 and TRBJ1-2; D uncertain. The CDR3 consists of 9 residues. Looked up from germline, CDR1 is SQVTM and CDR2 is ANQGSEA. V was cut by 8 bases and J by 4 bases, with 5 bases left in between. As DNA, the CDR3 is TGCAGCTTTGGCTATGGCTACACCTTC. Amino acid sequence: CSFGYGYTF.

Note on this clonotype: This may be a read error, as it is one base from a much larger clone. This chain connects TRBV5-1 to TRBJ1-1; D is uncertain. Trimming cost V 0 bases and J 12 bases, with 9 bases left between them. Germline V gives CDR1 SGHRS, CDR2 YFSETQ. CDR3 length: 11 residues. The CDR3 DNA follows: TGCGCCAGCAGCTTGGGAGCCGAAACTTTCTTT. Translating gives CASSLGAETFF.

This clonotype came up many times. The chain recombines TRBV5-1 with TRBJ2-7; 8 bases are a match to TRBD1. The V gene's germline CDR1 is SGHRS and CDR2 YFSETQ. This CDR3 comprises 15 residues. V dropped 1 base and J dropped 3; count of bases not matched to a gene: 6. The CDR3 bases are TGCGCCAGCAGCTTGAGTGCTGGACAGGGCTACGAGCAGTACTTC. Its protein product is CASSLSAGQGYEQYF.

The chain employs TRBV12-5 and TRBJ1-5, with a weak D call TRBD1 (6 bases). V was pared by 0 bases and J by 6 bases, with 9 bases between. The germline gives CDR1 LGHNT, CDR2 FRNRAP. The CDR3 runs 14 residues. The CDR3 spells CASGLVGAGQPQHF. The CDR3 nucleotides read TGTGCTAGTGGTTTGGTGGGGGCCGGTCAGCCCCAGCATTTT.

Worth noting for this clonotype: This may arise from a read error, as a much more abundant clone is one base away. The chain combines TRBV20-1 with TRBJ2-1; no reliable D call. The CDR3 consists of 12 residues. Germline CDR1 reads DFQATT; CDR2 reads SNEGSKA (reference sequence). With 6 bases removed from V and 4 bases from J, the gap between germline ends came to 10 bases. CDR3 DNA: TGCAGTGCCATGGAGTCTTACAATGAGCAGTTCTTC. The encoded protein is CSAMESYNEQFF.

This chain uses TRBV3-1 with TRBJ2-7; 7 bases agree with TRBD1. J gave up 5 bases and V 8 bases, and 6 bases lay outside the gene matches. Germline V gene lookup returns CDR1 LGHDT and CDR2 YNNKEL (reference sequence). This CDR3 spans 12 amino acids. The CDR3 region is CASGNRGNEQYF. CDR3 nucleotide sequence: TGTGCCAGCGGTAACAGGGGAAACGAGCAGTACTTC.